The entry below describes one T cell receptor beta chain. Its antigen is unknown. The data belong to a study of cytomegalovirus exposure and HLA in healthy donors. Study-level information: Both the roughly 120 validation repertoires and the roughly 700 first-cohort repertoires used the same platform, as reported by a later analysis.

Measured with immunoSEQ multiplex PCR; TCRdb has only the in-frame clones, and not every one. This table holds some 68,000 clones, approximately 96% found once. Broader study findings: Rare sequences made up most TCRs, while some public TCRs were found in many donors. Altogether, some 170 TCR beta chains were recorded as cytomegalovirus-associated.

Sequenced material: PBMCs. This receptor was obtained from a man between 18 and 35 years old in good health and CMV-seropositive.

The CDR3 bases are TGTGCCAGCAGCCAGGGATCGGGGGAGATCCACGAGCAGTACTTC. Its protein product is CASSQGSGEIHEQYF. The rearrangement links TRBV4-2 to TRBJ2-7, with D maybe TRBD2 (6 bases). The germline CDR1 and CDR2 sequences are LGHNA and YNFKEQ. The V end was cut by 3 bases, the J end by 5 bases, with 17 bases between. The CDR3 runs to 15 residues.